This TCR beta chain was recovered during a study of blood T cell repertoires in COVID-19 (dated by TCRdb to the early 2020s). Broadly, across the study: Samples from collaborators originated in the United States, Italy and Spain and spanned both the acute and convalescent phases of COVID-19. The repertoires were made available in a free public database intended to serve as a resource for research on the immune response to SARS-CoV-2. The material from the prospective study consisted of cDNA or gDNA derived from T cells, B-cell-depleted T cells, or PBMCs. HLA class I and class II types, where available, came from metadata supplied by the sample provider rather than from assay-based typing. Samples came from the ongoing ImmuneRACE study (first 160 participants) plus 1,254 subjects from 6 global collaborators. Nearly every sample came with metadata listing a de-identified subject ID, COVID-19 status, age in years and sex. Deeply sampled blood TCRbeta repertoires from subjects exposed to, actively infected with, or recovered from COVID-19 were included in the dataset.

Whole blood was collected in K2EDTA tubes by collaborating institutions according to the institutions' own protocols. For TCRbeta analysis, collaborators shipped samples as frozen whole blood, isolated PBMCs, or DNA extracted from either of those sample types. Beyond this particular receptor, the publication reports: Clinical and demographic metadata were provided uncurated, with the amount varying by source and participant.

Of note for this clone: Its antigen specificity is not known. Within one base of it there is no much larger clone, and no base qualities were kept.

Spanning cysteine to phenylalanine, the CDR3 consists of 14 amino acids. The kept DNA is CDR3 alone, 42 bases in frame from the first base. Looking up the germline V gene (reference sequence) yields CDR1 MNHEY and CDR2 SMNVEV. From V the trimming removes 7 bases and from J it removes 6 bases, while the gene matches leave 9 bases of the junction unaccounted for. TCRbeta CDR3 regions were amplified from genomic DNA using the immunoSEQ Assay, a bias-controlled multiplex PCR. The source study handled its data this way. Within the assay, amplification of reference gene primers was used to estimate how many nucleated cells each sample contained. Sequence reads were collapsed and filtered to measure the absolute abundance of every unique TCRbeta CDR3 rearrangement. Productive Simpson clonality was computed per sample as the square root of Simpson's diversity index over productive rearrangements. Imported from immuneACCESS, the table was reduced by TCRdb to in-frame sequences with V and J called. These copies leave out some clones; in studies compared against another copy, an unresolved V gene accounts for under half, and the cause of the remainder is not known. V and J calls and clone size come straight from that table; D and trimming were deduced from the DNA. The sample has some 150,000 clones on record, roughly 79% of them singletons. The ten top clones hold around 8% of the sample.

The chain links TRBV27 with TRBJ1-2; 9 bases in the middle match TRBD1. The sequencing input was peripheral blood. The receptor was isolated from a woman in her sixties or seventies with active or convalescent COVID-19. The nucleotide sequence reads as follows: TGTGCCAGCACCCTCCGGGACAGGGCGGATGGCTACACCTTC. This is translated as CASTLRDRADGYTF.